This T cell receptor beta chain came from a study of CD8 T cells in ankylosing spondylitis. General study points: Within ankylosing spondylitis blood, a TCR beta motif made up of several highly homologous variants appeared to be characteristic. Researchers reportedly found disease-linked clones significantly enriched in matched ankylosing spondylitis synovial fluid.

The CDR3 contains 17 residues. The germline V gene encodes CDR1 MNHEY and CDR2 SMNVEV (reference sequence). Losses at the gene ends were 1 base for V and 4 bases for J; bases not matched to a gene: 8. By quantitative 5'-RACE with molecular barcodes, the TCR beta libraries were made. TCRdb reprocessed the 5' RACE reads via MiXCR and lists one record per CDR3 protein. The data show 300,000 to 400,000 distinct CDR3 sequences, more than 20% seen once. This clonotype appeared a few times. Antigen unknown. The chain joins TRBV27 to TRBJ2-3; TRBD1 matches 10 bases. What was sequenced was blood, either unsorted or a sorted T cell fraction (not recorded which). This sequence was found in a male donor with ankylosing spondylitis or in good health (not recorded which). The DNA for the CDR3 is TGTGCCAGCAGTTTATTCACCGGGACAGGGGCATCAGATACGCAGTATTTT. It yields the protein CASSLFTGTGASDTQYF.